This TCR beta chain was captured in a study of CD8 T cells in Susac syndrome. The table lists this clonotype with a count of one. Each multiple sclerosis control was a treatment-naive patient with relapsing-remitting disease that was either stable or active. Negative isolation was used for CD8+ and CD4+ T cells and FACS enrichment for TEMRA cells. It was with random hexamers that about 0.45 to 1 ug RNA was reverse transcribed. Coverage of TCR beta CDR3 amplification by immunoSEQ multiplex PCR extended to 54 Vbeta and 13 Jbeta. TCRdb reanalysed the immunoSEQ multiplex PCR reads using MiXCR and keeps one entry per CDR3 protein. In the table there are some 120,000 distinct CDR3 sequences, about 94% of which are singletons. The ends were cut back, 3 bases at V and 4 bases at J, with 16 bases in the middle. From germline, CDR1 is SEHNR and CDR2 FQNEAQ (reference sequence). The CDR3 extends over 16 amino acids.

The chain links TRBV7-9 to TRBJ2-1; the D call may be TRBD1 or TRBD2 (7 bases each). The source of this sequence is a human donor with multiple sclerosis. The source material was CD4+ T cells from PBMCs. The CDR3 protein is CASSLLQGTTYNEQFF. The DNA for the CDR3 is TGTGCCAGCAGCTTGTTACAGGGGACTACTTACAATGAGCAGTTCTTC.